This T cell receptor beta chain derives from a study of blood T cells in healthy people across ages. Study-wide points: In long-lived donors, naive CD4+ cell counts and diversity exceeded those of aged donors.

With respect to this clonotype: Antigen specificity is unknown.

The second PCR ran about 6 to 11 cycles with a sample-barcoded 5' primer and J-beta primers. TCRdb ran MiXCR on the 5' RACE reads and lists one entry per CDR3 protein. The sample holds around 1.5 million distinct CDR3 sequences; around 35% are singletons and the top ten take 11%. The source of this sequence is a woman aged 30 to 39 in good health. Sequences were obtained from blood.

The CDR3, as DNA: TGCGCCAGCAGGACAGGGTTAAACACCGGGGAGCTGTTTTTT. Protein: CASRTGLNTGELFF. The chain employs TRBV5-1 and TRBJ2-2; 7 positions agree with TRBD1. The CDR3 runs to 14 residues. Germline V lookup: CDR1 SGHRS, CDR2 YFSETQ. V shed 5 bases, J shed 2 bases, and the junction held 3 bases outside the gene matches.